This T cell receptor beta chain appears in the sequencing data of a study of blood T cell repertoires in COVID-19. Study-wide background: PBMCs, B-cell-depleted T cells, or T cells were the source of the cDNA or gDNA that made up the material.

The study recruited people aged about 18 to 89 years across approximately 23 US areas. Participants were placed into cohorts based on the clinical history they reported. Using immunoSEQ multiplex PCR, the repertoire was profiled, and TCRdb retains in-frame clones only, with some absent. The sample yields about 320,000 clones, around 90% seen once. Input material: PBMCs or T cells enriched from blood (not recorded which). The clonotype originates from a man in his 60s who had recovered from COVID-19.

The CDR3 DNA reads as TGTGCCAGCAGCGTGACTAGCGGGCCCTACAATGAGCAGTTCTTC. The encoded protein is CASSVTSGPYNEQFF. The chain has TRBV9 and TRBJ2-1; 10 bases are a match to TRBD2. This CDR3 is 15 amino acids long. Germline assignment: CDR1 SGDLS and CDR2 YYNGEE. Trimming took 2 bases from V and 2 from J; bases not matched to a gene: 1.